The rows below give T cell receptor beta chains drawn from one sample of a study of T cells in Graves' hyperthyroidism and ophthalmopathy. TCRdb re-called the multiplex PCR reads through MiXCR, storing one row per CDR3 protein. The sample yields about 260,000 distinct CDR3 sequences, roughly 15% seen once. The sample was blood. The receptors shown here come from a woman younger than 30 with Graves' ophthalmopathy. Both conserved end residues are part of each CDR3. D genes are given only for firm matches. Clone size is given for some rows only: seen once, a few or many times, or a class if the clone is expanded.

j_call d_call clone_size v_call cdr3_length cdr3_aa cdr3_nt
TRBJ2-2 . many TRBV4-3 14 CASSQQGKAGELFF TGCGCCAGCAGCCAACAGGGGAAGGCCGGGGAGCTGTTTTTT
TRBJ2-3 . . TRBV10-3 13 CAISSETGNTQYF TGTGCCATCAGCTCTGAGACAGGCAATACGCAGTATTTT
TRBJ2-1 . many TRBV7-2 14 CASLINPPHNEQFF TGTGCCAGCCTTATCAACCCACCTCACAATGAGCAGTTCTTC
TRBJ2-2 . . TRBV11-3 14 CASSSATNTGELFF TGTGCCAGCAGCTCAGCCACGAACACCGGGGAGCTGTTTTTT
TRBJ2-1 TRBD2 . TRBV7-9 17 CASSAGTSESSYNEQFF TGTGCCAGCAGCGCCGGGACTAGCGAAAGCTCCTACAATGAGCAGTTCTTC
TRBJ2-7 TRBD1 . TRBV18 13 CASSPNDRAEQYF TGTGCCAGCTCACCTAACGACAGGGCGGAGCAGTACTTC
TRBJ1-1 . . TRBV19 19 CASSIDPPGWGFMNTEAFF TGTGCCAGTAGTATAGACCCACCGGGGTGGGGGTTTATGAACACTGAAGCTTTCTTT
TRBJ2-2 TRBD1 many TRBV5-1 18 CASSLAGTARLYTGELFF TGCGCCAGCAGCTTGGCCGGGACAGCACGCCTCTACACCGGGGAGCTGTTTTTT
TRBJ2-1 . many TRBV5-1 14 CASRASSSYNEQFF TGCGCCAGCAGAGCTTCGAGCTCCTACAATGAGCAGTTCTTC
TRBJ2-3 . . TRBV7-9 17 CASSSRDRPTSTDTQYF TGTGCCAGCAGCTCGCGCGACAGACCGACTAGCACAGATACGCAGTATTTT
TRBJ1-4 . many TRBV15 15 CATSRVKDINEKLFF TGTGCCACCAGCAGAGTCAAGGACATCAATGAAAAACTGTTTTTT
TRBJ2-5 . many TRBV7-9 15 CASSHGQPGRETQYF TGTGCCAGCAGCCACGGACAGCCAGGAAGGGAGACCCAGTACTTC
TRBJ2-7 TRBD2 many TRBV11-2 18 CASSLAGSGTNRNYEQYF TGTGCCAGCAGCTTAGCGGGTAGCGGGACAAATAGAAACTACGAGCAGTACTTC
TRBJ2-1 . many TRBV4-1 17 CASSQLPAGFSYNEQFF TGCGCCAGCAGCCAACTCCCTGCGGGATTCTCCTACAATGAGCAGTTCTTC
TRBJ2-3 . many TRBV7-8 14 CASSLGGSGDTQYF TGTGCCAGCAGCTTAGGAGGGTCCGGGGATACGCAGTATTTT
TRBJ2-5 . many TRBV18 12 CASSPIGETQYF TGTGCCAGCTCACCAATCGGGGAGACCCAGTACTTC
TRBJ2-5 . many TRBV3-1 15 CASRHRDTYQETQYF TGTGCCAGCAGGCACCGGGACACATACCAAGAGACCCAGTACTTC
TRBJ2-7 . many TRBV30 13 CAWSGEISYEQYF TGTGCCTGGAGTGGGGAAATATCCTACGAGCAGTACTTC
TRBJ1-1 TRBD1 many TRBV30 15 CAWSFGTGGWTEAFF TGTGCCTGGAGTTTTGGGACAGGGGGTTGGACTGAAGCTTTCTTT
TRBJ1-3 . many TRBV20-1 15 CSARDIQNSGNTIYF TGCAGTGCTAGGGACATCCAGAACTCTGGAAACACCATATATTTT
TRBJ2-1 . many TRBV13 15 CASSSTSNPDNEQFF TGTGCCAGCAGCTCAACTAGCAATCCGGACAATGAGCAGTTCTTC
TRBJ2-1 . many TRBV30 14 CAWTPGYSHNEQFF TGTGCCTGGACCCCGGGGTACAGCCACAATGAGCAGTTCTTC
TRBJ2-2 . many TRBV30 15 CAWSVMNRDTGELFF TGTGCCTGGAGTGTAATGAACAGAGACACCGGGGAGCTGTTTTTT
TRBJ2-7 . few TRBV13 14 CASSLVTGFRRQYF TGTGCCAGCAGCTTAGTGACAGGATTTCGTCGGCAGTACTTC
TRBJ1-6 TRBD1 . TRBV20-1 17 CSARGQGPSSYNSPLHF TGCAGTGCAAGAGGACAGGGGCCCAGCTCCTATAATTCACCCCTCCACTTT
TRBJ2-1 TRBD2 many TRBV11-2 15 CASSYSGGNYNEQFF TGTGCCAGCAGCTATAGCGGGGGAAACTACAATGAGCAGTTCTTC
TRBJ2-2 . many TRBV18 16 CASSPLSLQNTGELFF TGTGCCAGCTCACCACTGAGTTTACAGAACACCGGGGAGCTGTTTTTT
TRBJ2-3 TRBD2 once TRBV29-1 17 CSVSYPGTSRLTDTQYF TGCAGCGTCTCCTACCCCGGGACTAGCAGACTCACAGATACGCAGTATTTT
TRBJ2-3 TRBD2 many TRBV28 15 CASTGSGGYTDTQYF TGTGCCAGCACTGGGAGCGGGGGATACACAGATACGCAGTATTTT
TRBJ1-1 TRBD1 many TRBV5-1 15 CASTDPDRGNTEAFF TGCGCCAGCACCGATCCGGACAGGGGGAACACTGAAGCTTTCTTT
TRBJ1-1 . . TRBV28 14 CASSQAYIDTEAFF TGTGCCAGCAGCCAAGCTTACATCGACACTGAAGCTTTCTTT
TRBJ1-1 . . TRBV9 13 CASSVGVRTEAFF TGTGCCAGCAGCGTAGGGGTTCGCACTGAAGCTTTCTTT
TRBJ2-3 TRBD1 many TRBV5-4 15 CASSRGGYGTDTQYF TGTGCCAGCAGCCGAGGGGGCTACGGCACAGATACGCAGTATTTT
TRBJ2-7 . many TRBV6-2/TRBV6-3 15 CASSYSQGSPYEQYF TGTGCCAGCAGTTACTCACAGGGATCCCCCTACGAGCAGTACTTC
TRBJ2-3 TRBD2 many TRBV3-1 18 CASSQDGLAGGPKDTQYF TGTGCCAGCAGCCAAGATGGGCTAGCGGGAGGGCCAAAGGATACGCAGTATTTT
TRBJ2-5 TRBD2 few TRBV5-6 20 CASSPVWALAGGPIGETQYF TGTGCCAGCAGCCCGGTGTGGGCACTAGCGGGGGGGCCGATAGGAGAGACCCAGTACTTC
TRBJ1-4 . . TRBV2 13 CVGSRDHNEKLFF TGTGTCGGCAGTCGGGACCATAATGAAAAACTGTTTTTT
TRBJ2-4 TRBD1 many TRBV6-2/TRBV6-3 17 CASNTEDRYLAKNIQYF TGTGCCAGCAATACGGAGGACAGGTATCTAGCCAAAAACATTCAGTACTTC
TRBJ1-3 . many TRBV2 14 CASRPQGSGNTIYF TGTGCCAGCAGACCTCAGGGCTCTGGAAACACCATATATTTT
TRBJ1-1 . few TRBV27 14 CASSLGDRNTEAFF TGTGCCAGCAGTTTGGGCGACAGGAACACTGAAGCTTTCTTT
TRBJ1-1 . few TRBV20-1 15 CSARKQGTPNTEASF TGCAGTGCTAGAAAACAAGGGACTCCGAACACTGAAGCTTCCTTT
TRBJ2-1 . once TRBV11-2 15 CASSHLVRVGNEQFF TGTGCCAGCAGCCATTTGGTCCGGGTGGGGAATGAGCAGTTCTTC
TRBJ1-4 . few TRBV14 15 CASSQGWPEYEKLFF TGTGCCAGCAGCCAGGGCTGGCCTGAGTATGAAAAACTGTTTTTT
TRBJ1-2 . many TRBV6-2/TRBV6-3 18 CASSYSMGLRKDNDGYTF TGTGCCAGCAGTTACTCGATGGGTCTTAGGAAGGACAATGATGGCTACACCTTC
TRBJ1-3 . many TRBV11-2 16 CASSLLEGYSGNTIYF TGTGCCAGCAGCTTATTGGAGGGATACTCTGGAAACACCATATATTTT
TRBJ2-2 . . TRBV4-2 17 CASSQDHTGTNTGELFF TGTGCCAGCAGCCAAGATCACACCGGAACTAACACCGGGGAGCTGTTTTTT
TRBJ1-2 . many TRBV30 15 CAWSEGRGLNYGYTF TGTGCCTGGAGTGAGGGCAGGGGCCTCAACTATGGCTACACCTTC
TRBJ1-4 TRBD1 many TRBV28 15 CASSEYRGANEKLFF TGTGCCAGCAGTGAATACAGGGGGGCTAATGAAAAACTGTTTTTT